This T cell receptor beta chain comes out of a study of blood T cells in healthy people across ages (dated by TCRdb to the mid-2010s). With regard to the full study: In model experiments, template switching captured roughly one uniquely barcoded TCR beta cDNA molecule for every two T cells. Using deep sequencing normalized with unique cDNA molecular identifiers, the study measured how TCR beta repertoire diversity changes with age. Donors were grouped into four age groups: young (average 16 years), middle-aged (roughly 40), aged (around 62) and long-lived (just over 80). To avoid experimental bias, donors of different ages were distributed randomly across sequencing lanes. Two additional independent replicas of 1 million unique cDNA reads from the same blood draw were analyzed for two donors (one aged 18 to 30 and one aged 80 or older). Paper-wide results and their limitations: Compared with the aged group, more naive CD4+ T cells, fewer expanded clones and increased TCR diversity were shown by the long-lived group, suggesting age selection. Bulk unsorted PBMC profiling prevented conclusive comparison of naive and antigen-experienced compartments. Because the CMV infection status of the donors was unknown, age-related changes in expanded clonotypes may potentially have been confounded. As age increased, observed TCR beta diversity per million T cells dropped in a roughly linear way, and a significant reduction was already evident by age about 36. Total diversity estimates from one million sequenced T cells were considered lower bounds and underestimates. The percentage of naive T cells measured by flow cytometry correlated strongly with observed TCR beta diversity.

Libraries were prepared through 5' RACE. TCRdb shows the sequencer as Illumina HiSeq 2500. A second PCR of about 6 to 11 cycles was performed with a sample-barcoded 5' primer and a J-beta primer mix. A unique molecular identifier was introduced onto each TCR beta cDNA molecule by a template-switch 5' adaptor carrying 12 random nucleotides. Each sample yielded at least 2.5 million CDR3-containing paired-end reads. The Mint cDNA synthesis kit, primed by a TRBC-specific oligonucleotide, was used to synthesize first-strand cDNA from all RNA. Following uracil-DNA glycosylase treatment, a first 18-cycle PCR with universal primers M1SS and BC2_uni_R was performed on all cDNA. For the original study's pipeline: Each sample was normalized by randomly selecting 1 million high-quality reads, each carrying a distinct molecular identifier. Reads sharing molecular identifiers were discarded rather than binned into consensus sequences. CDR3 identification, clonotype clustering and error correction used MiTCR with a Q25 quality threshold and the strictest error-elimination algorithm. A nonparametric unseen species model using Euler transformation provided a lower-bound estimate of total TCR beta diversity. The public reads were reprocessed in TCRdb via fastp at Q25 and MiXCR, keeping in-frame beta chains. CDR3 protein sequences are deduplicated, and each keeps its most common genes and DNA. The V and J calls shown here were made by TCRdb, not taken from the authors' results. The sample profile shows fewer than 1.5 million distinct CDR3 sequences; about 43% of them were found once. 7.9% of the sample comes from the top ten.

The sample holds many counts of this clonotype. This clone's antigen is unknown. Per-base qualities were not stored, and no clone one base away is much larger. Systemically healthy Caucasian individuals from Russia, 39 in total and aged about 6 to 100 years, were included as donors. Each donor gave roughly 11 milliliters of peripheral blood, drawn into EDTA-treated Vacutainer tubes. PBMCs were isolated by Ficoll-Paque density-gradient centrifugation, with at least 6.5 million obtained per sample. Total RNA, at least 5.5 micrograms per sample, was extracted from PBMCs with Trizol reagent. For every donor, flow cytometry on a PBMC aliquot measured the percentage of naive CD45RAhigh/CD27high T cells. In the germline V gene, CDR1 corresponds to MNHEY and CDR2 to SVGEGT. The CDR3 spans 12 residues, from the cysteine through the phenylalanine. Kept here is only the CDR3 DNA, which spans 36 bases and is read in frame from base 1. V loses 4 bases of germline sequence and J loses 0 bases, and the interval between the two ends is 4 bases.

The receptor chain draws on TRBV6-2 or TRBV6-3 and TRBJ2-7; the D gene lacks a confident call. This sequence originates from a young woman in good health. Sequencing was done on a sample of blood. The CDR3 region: CASSSPSYEQYF. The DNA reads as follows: TGTGCCAGCAGTTCCCCCTCCTACGAGCAGTACTTC.